This TCR beta chain was obtained from a study of shared T cell receptors in the human thymus. Produced via immunoSEQ multiplex PCR; TCRdb's table is partial and in-frame only. The table records 500,000 to 550,000 clones, 75% to 80% of them present only once. The same data also went into a second study, on human thymus T cells. As that report states: Having surgery to correct congenital heart defects, healthy Finnish infants acted as the donors. Resections were taken during corrective heart surgery, and the thymus tissue came from these. Gene usage (both V and J) appeared biased in thymic and blood repertoires. What related research reported was that thymic repertoires overlapped highly among unrelated individuals.

The sample comprised thymocytes. The clonotype was recovered from a boy in the first two years of life with a congenital heart defect.

CDR3: CASSYGWRDEQYF. CDR3 nucleotides: TGTGCCAGCAGTTATGGTTGGAGGGATGAGCAGTACTTC. The rearrangement links TRBV6-5 to TRBJ2-7, with D possibly TRBD2 on 6 matching bases. Trimming cost V 3 bases and J 7 bases, with 13 bases left between them. Germline V gene sequence: CDR1 MNHEY, CDR2 SVGAGI. The CDR3 runs 13 residues.